The T cell receptor (beta chain) described here comes from a study of shared clonotypes between healthy human individuals. At the level of the study: Each donor contributed plates that comprised three CD4 naive, three CD4 memory, two CD8 naive and one CD8 memory. Points from the study as a whole: Naive subsets generally had larger estimated richness than memory subsets.

Germline lookup yields CDR1 KGHSH and CDR2 LQKENI. V was cut by 2 bases and J by 2 bases, with 9 bases left in between. The CDR3 is made up of 14 amino acids. Comments on this clone: Antigen specificity is unknown. Other DNA sequences in the same sample also yield this CDR3.

All of the donors resided in Nashville, Tennessee, and each was a Caucasian adult. Assay: immunoSEQ multiplex PCR; the TCRdb copy retains only in-frame clones and omits some. The sample holds roughly 500,000 clones; roughly 95% are singletons and the top ten take 0.06%. Sequenced input: naive CD4+ T cells sorted from blood. Subset meaning: CD45RA+ positively selected. The chain recombines TRBV18 with TRBJ1-2, with D possibly being TRBD1 (6 bases). The clonotype comes from a woman aged 25 to 39 in good health. In nucleotides, the CDR3 is TGTGCCAGCTCACCAGGACAGCCGAACTATGGCTACACCTTC. Translated: CASSPGQPNYGYTF.